The clone carrying this T cell receptor (beta chain) occurred once. Its antigen is as yet unknown. PCR primers comprised 60 Vbeta and 13 Jbeta primers. This table comes from immunoSEQ multiplex PCR, and its TCRdb copy is limited to in-frame clones, with some not included. The sample yields some 67,000 clones, about three quarters seen once. The data belong to a study of cytomegalovirus exposure and HLA in healthy donors. Notes on the study in general: An analysis that came later showed most CMV-associated TCR beta chains appearing HLA-restricted. In a later analysis, a missense DCLRE1C variant was linked to TCR beta V- and J-gene trimming.

The V segment lost 4 bases and the J segment 3 bases; nucleotides outside the gene matches: 3. The length of the CDR3 is 13 residues. CDR1 MDHEN and CDR2 SYDVKM come from the germline V gene. The sample consisted of PBMCs. The chain is built from TRBV28 and TRBJ2-7; 7 bases map to TRBD2. This sequence was found in a man aged 35 to 55 in good health and CMV-seronegative. The CDR3 here is CASSSRTSYEQYF. As DNA, the CDR3 is TGTGCCAGCAGTTCTCGGACTAGCTACGAGCAGTACTTC.